What follows are 20 T cell receptor beta chains derived from one specimen sequenced in a study of blood T cell repertoires in COVID-19 (dated by TCRdb to the early 2020s). Libraries were constructed by the immunoSEQ multiplex PCR assay. Drawn from immuneACCESS, this table holds only the in-frame rearrangements with V and J called that TCRdb kept. Clones are partly lost; checked studies trace under half to an unresolved V gene and leave the rest unexplained. The sample includes about 40,000 clones, with roughly 90% observed a single time. The ten largest clones capture 20% to 25% of the sample. What was sequenced was peripheral blood. The receptors stem from a man over 45 with active COVID-19.

The V and J genes are TRBV4-1 and TRBJ2-1, with TRBD2 identical over 12 bases. CDR1 and CDR2 from the germline V gene are MGHRA and YSYEKL. The CDR3 is made up of 15 amino acids. After removal of 3 bases from V and 9 bases from J, the junction contained 6 bases not matched to a gene. CDR3 nucleotides: TGCGCCAGCAGCCAGCAAGGACTAGCGGGATCTGAGCAGTTCTTC. Its protein product is CASSQQGLAGSEQFF.

The chain carries TRBV5-5 and TRBJ2-1; TRBD2 matches 10 bases. Germline V gives CDR1 SGHKS, CDR2 YYEKEE (reference sequence). V shed 0 bases and J 9 bases; nucleotides not matched to a gene: 15. The CDR3 sequence is 18 residues long. The CDR3: CASSLGGGGLAVSGEQFF. The DNA for the CDR3 is TGTGCCAGCAGCTTGGGAGGTGGTGGACTAGCGGTCTCTGGTGAGCAGTTCTTC.

The rearrangement joins TRBV7-3 to TRBJ2-4, with 7 bases identical to TRBD2. Per the germline V gene, CDR1 is SGHTA and CDR2 is FQGTGA. The CDR3 has 16 residues. V shed 4 bases, J shed 0 bases, and the junction held 6 bases outside the gene matches. CDR3 in DNA: TGTGCCAGCAGCTCAGGGACTATGGGAGCCAAAAACATTCAGTACTTC. It translates to CASSSGTMGAKNIQYF.

This chain uses TRBV9 with TRBJ2-3; TRBD2 agrees at 10 bases. Per the germline V gene, CDR1 is SGDLS and CDR2 is YYNGEE. Trimming took 4 bases from V and 5 from J; bases not matched to a gene: 13. The CDR3 covers 17 residues. The CDR3 sequence: CASSPRTSGTGGDTQYF. CDR3 in DNA: TGTGCCAGCAGCCCCCGGACTAGCGGAACCGGGGGAGATACGCAGTATTTT.

The chain joins TRBV25-1 to TRBJ2-7; D possibly corresponds to TRBD1 (5 bases). There are 13 residues in the CDR3. The V end was cut by 2 bases, the J end by 5 bases, with 10 bases between. The germline CDR1 and CDR2 sequences are MGHDK and SYGVNS. The CDR3 reads CASSEPGPNEQYF. CDR3 coding DNA: TGTGCCAGCAGTGAACCAGGGCCCAACGAGCAGTACTTC.

The genes are TRBV28 and TRBJ1-2, with D possibly being TRBD1 (5 bases). The CDR3 has 13 residues. CDR1 is MDHEN, CDR2 SYDVKM, per germline. V lost 6 bases and J 10 bases, leaving 18 bases between the germline ends. CDR3 sequence reads: CASRPREGPSYTF. The CDR3 DNA reads TGTGCCAGCAGGCCCAGGGAGGGCCCCTCCTACACCTTC.

The gene calls are TRBV28 and TRBJ2-3, with TRBD1 matching over 11 bases. The CDR3 length is 14 residues. Per the germline V gene, CDR1 is MDHEN and CDR2 is SYDVKM. Trimming removed 6 bases from V and 4 bases from J; junction bases left unmatched: 3. Written as DNA, the CDR3 is TGTGCCAGCAGACCGGGACAGGGGGCAGATACGCAGTATTTT. This translates into CASRPGQGADTQYF.

The chain employs TRBV28 and TRBJ1-4; a weak D match, TRBD1 (6 bases). The V gene lost 4 bases and the J gene lost 7 bases, with 7 bases spanning the gap. Germline V gene data show CDR1 as MDHEN and CDR2 as SYDVKM. This CDR3 region has 12 residues. The CDR3: CASSWGREKLFF. The DNA of the CDR3 is TGTGCCAGCAGTTGGGGGCGTGAAAAACTGTTTTTT.

The rearrangement joins TRBV5-5 to TRBJ1-1; D remains unclear. The V gene lost 0 bases and the J gene lost 2 bases, with 8 bases spanning the gap. From germline, CDR1 is SGHKS and CDR2 YYEKEE (reference sequence). This CDR3 has 14 residues. The CDR3 DNA reads as TGTGCCAGCAGCTTGGACCAGATTAACACTGAAGCTTTCTTT. Translation gives CASSLDQINTEAFF.

This chain uses TRBV4-3 with TRBJ2-1, with D possibly TRBD1 on 5 matching bases. Between the trimmed V and J ends, which lost 4 bases and 2 bases, there was a span of 12 bases. The CDR3 spans 15 residues. Germline V gene sequence: CDR1 LGHNA, CDR2 YSLEER. CDR3 DNA: TGCGCCAGCAGCCTTTCGACAGCCACCTACAATGAGCAGTTCTTC. Amino acids: CASSLSTATYNEQFF.

The chain recombines TRBV3-1 (or the pseudogene TRBV3-2) with TRBJ2-5; 8 bases are shared with TRBD2. The CDR3 consists of 16 residues. Trimming at V came to 1 base and at J to 2 bases, leaving 6 bases not matched to a gene. The germline gives CDR1 LGHDT, CDR2 YNNKEL (reference sequence). CDR3 nucleotides: TGTGCCAGCAGCCAAGCCCAAACTAGCGGTCAAGAGACCCAGTACTTC. This sequence encodes CASSQAQTSGQETQYF.

J is TRBJ1-4 and V is TRBV4-2; D might be TRBD1 (5 bases). The CDR3 extends over 15 amino acids. Germline CDR1 is LGHNA and CDR2 is YNFKEQ. V shed 0 bases and J shed 5 bases, with 10 bases lying between them. CDR3 protein: CASSQDAGVNEKLFF. CDR3 DNA sequence: TGTGCCAGCAGCCAAGATGCGGGGGTCAATGAAAAACTGTTTTTT.

The chain is built from TRBV19 and TRBJ2-5; no definite D call. The germline CDR1 and CDR2 sequences are LNHDA and SQIVND (reference sequence). Deletions cut 4 bases from V and 1 base from J, with 7 bases between. This CDR3 spans 13 amino acids. DNA of the CDR3: TGTGCCAGTAGTAAACATATCCAAGAGACCCAGTACTTC. Its protein is CASSKHIQETQYF.

The V call is TRBV11-3, the J call TRBJ2-3, with D possibly being TRBD1 (5 bases). The CDR3 has 13 amino acids. Germline loops: CDR1 SGHNT, CDR2 YENEEA. Trimming took 1 base from V and 4 from J, leaving 6 bases between them. The CDR3, as DNA: TGTGCCAGCAGCTTAGGCAGGGCAGATACGCAGTATTTT. Protein product: CASSLGRADTQYF.

CDR3: CASSTLSYNEQFF. The CDR3 nucleotides are TGTGCCAGCAGTACCCTAAGCTACAATGAGCAGTTCTTC. The chain combines TRBV27 with TRBJ2-1, with unresolved D. Trimming pared 5 bases from V and 3 bases from J, leaving 8 bases between. The CDR3 is 13 amino acids. CDR1 is MNHEY and CDR2 is SMNVEV in the germline V gene (reference sequence).

CDR3 sequence reads: CASRAQDLTTGLAGEYEQYF. The CDR3 coding sequence is TGCGCCAGCCGCGCTCAGGACCTTACAACGGGACTAGCGGGAGAGTACGAGCAGTACTTC. This sequence joins TRBV4-1 and TRBJ2-7; 14 nucleotides agree with TRBD2. The CDR3 has 20 amino acids. Germline lookup yields CDR1 MGHRA and CDR2 YSYEKL. V was clipped by 8 bases and J by 4 bases; unmatched bases: 22.

This chain links TRBV7-9 with TRBJ2-7; weak D call: TRBD2 (6 bases). Germline CDR1 SEHNR, CDR2 FQNEAQ (reference sequence). The V end lost 5 bases, the J end lost 0 bases, and 11 bases lay between the germline ends. The length of the CDR3 is 14 residues. CDR3 sequence reads: CASSLSGHSYEQYF. The DNA for the CDR3 is TGTGCCAGCAGCCTAAGCGGGCACTCCTACGAGCAGTACTTC.

This clone was seen a few times. The rearrangement joins TRBV7-3 to TRBJ1-6; D is undetermined. V was clipped by 5 bases and J by 5 bases, with 25 bases between them. Germline V gene data show CDR1 as SGHTA and CDR2 as FQGTGA. This CDR3 region has 19 residues. CDR3 amino acids: CASSPLSEWRREDNSPLHF. CDR3 coding DNA: TGTGCCAGCAGCCCTCTTAGTGAGTGGCGGAGGGAAGATAATTCACCCCTCCACTTT.

This clone was picked up one time. J is TRBJ2-3 and V is TRBV5-1, with D possibly TRBD2 on 6 matching bases. CDR3 length equals 14 residues. The V and J ends lost 6 bases and 3 bases respectively, with 14 bases between them. Per germline, CDR1 SGHRS and CDR2 YFSETQ. The CDR3 sequence: CASTPGGGTDTQYF. DNA of the CDR3: TGCGCCAGCACCCCCGGTGGGGGGACAGATACGCAGTATTTT.

The rearrangement uses TRBV3-1 (or the pseudogene TRBV3-2) and TRBJ2-2; possibly TRBD2 for D (5 bases). CDR1 is LGHDT and CDR2 is YNNKEL in the germline V gene (reference sequence). This CDR3 has 16 residues. V gave up 3 bases and J gave up 10 bases, with 21 bases separating them. Written as DNA, the CDR3 is TGTGCCAGCAGCCATCGGCGCGGAGGAGTGGGTTTGGAGCTGTTTTTT. It translates to CASSHRRGGVGLELFF.